A single sample is the source of the 15 T cell receptor beta chains below, sequenced in a study of blood T cell repertoires in COVID-19. Clones were sequenced by immunoSEQ multiplex PCR, and TCRdb holds only the in-frame ones, with some missing. Among about 230,000 clones, roughly 83% were seen once, and the ten largest hold about 7.4%. The sequenced sample was peripheral blood. Source of these receptors: a woman aged 45-65 years with acute or convalescent COVID-19.

The chain carries TRBV27 and TRBJ1-4; D is possibly TRBD1 (6 bases). Germline values: CDR1 MNHEY, CDR2 SMNVEV (reference sequence). V lost 4 bases, J lost 0 bases, and 12 bases lay in between. The CDR3 is 16 residues long. The CDR3 region has the DNA TGTGCCAGCAGTTCTCGAACAGGGTCAACTAATGAAAAACTGTTTTTT. It specifies CASSSRTGSTNEKLFF.

The rearrangement joins TRBV19 to TRBJ2-5; a possible D gene is TRBD2 (6 bases). The CDR3 is 11 amino acids. CDR1 LNHDA and CDR2 SQIVND come from the germline V gene (reference sequence). Trimming pared 4 bases from V and 9 bases from J, leaving 9 bases between. The CDR3 protein is CASSNGGPQYF. The CDR3 DNA sequence: TGTGCCAGTAGTAACGGGGGTCCCCAGTACTTC.

The chain recombines TRBV7-9 with TRBJ1-2, with a possible D match to TRBD1 (5 bases). Germline-derived CDR1 and CDR2 are SEHNR and FQNEAQ (reference sequence). CDR3 length: 14 residues. With 6 bases removed from V and 3 bases from J, the gap between germline ends came to 14 bases. The CDR3 sequence: CASRRGEADYGYTF. CDR3 nucleotides: TGTGCCAGCAGAAGAGGGGAGGCGGACTATGGCTACACCTTC.

The chain uses TRBV14 and TRBJ1-2; D might be TRBD1 (5 bases). CDR1 and CDR2 from the germline V gene are SGHDN and FVKESK. Between the trimmed V and J ends, which lost 4 bases and 6 bases, there was a span of 15 bases. This CDR3 spans 14 amino acids. The CDR3 DNA reads as TGTGCCAGCAGCCGGAGGATTGGGGGGGATGGCTACACCTTC. Translated: CASSRRIGGDGYTF.

This chain joins TRBV5-1 and TRBJ2-7, with 9 bases that match TRBD2. The CDR3 sequence is 13 residues long. With V trimmed by 4 bases and J by 9 bases, 8 bases remained unmatched. The V gene's germline CDR1 is SGHRS and CDR2 YFSETQ. DNA for the CDR3: TGCGCCAGCAGCAGAGCTAGCGGGATTGGGCAGTACTTC. It is translated as CASSRASGIGQYF.

V and J are TRBV7-9 and TRBJ2-7; 9 nucleotides line up with TRBD2. Germline lookup yields CDR1 SEHNR and CDR2 FQNEAQ (reference sequence). Losses at the gene ends were 6 bases for V and 6 bases for J; bases not matched to a gene: 6. CDR3 length: 13 residues. CDR3: CASSLVSGGEQYF. In nucleotides, the CDR3 is TGTGCCAGCAGTCTCGTTAGCGGGGGCGAGCAGTACTTC.

This clone was seen a few times. Here the CDR3 reads CASTYETMNTEAFF. DNA of the CDR3: TGTGCCAGCACATACGAAACTATGAACACTGAAGCTTTCTTT. The chain couples TRBV2 to TRBJ1-1, with unresolved D. The CDR3 is 14 amino acids. V was trimmed by 7 bases and J by 0 bases, leaving 12 bases between them. Per germline, CDR1 SNHLY and CDR2 FYNNEI.

CDR3 loop: CATRLGVNTEAFF. In DNA, the CDR3 is TGTGCCACCAGACTTGGAGTGAACACTGAAGCTTTCTTT. This sequence joins TRBV24-1 and TRBJ1-1; no firm D call. Germline V gene lookup returns CDR1 KGHDR and CDR2 SFDVKD. V lost 7 bases, J lost 0 bases, and 8 bases lay in between. The length of the CDR3 is 13 residues.

The V call is TRBV20-1, the J call TRBJ2-3; D is ambiguous. Germline-derived CDR1 and CDR2 are DFQATT and SNEGSKA (reference sequence). The V end lost 6 bases, the J end lost 5 bases, and 9 bases lay between the germline ends. The CDR3 covers 11 residues. In DNA form, the CDR3 reads TGCAGTGCCAGGTTGCAAGATACGCAGTATTTT. Translation: CSARLQDTQYF.

The rearrangement joins TRBV2 to TRBJ2-5; 12 positions agree with TRBD1. The CDR3 length is 15 residues. V shed 6 bases, J shed 7 bases, and the junction held 9 bases outside the gene matches. Germline CDR1 reads SNHLY; CDR2 reads FYNNEI. The CDR3 reads CASRFRDRGRGTQYF. The CDR3 bases are TGTGCCAGCAGATTCCGGGACAGGGGGCGTGGGACCCAGTACTTC. The whole variable domain, remainder taken from reference TRBV2 and TRBJ2-5, is EPEVTQTPSHQVTQMGQEVILRCVPISNHLYFYWYRQILGQKVEFLVSFYNNEISEKSEIFDDQFSVERPDGSNFTLKIRSTKLEDSAMYFCASRFRDRGRGTQYFGPGTRLLVL.

The J gene is TRBJ2-7, the V gene TRBV28, with a tentative D call TRBD1 (5 bases). Germline CDR1 and CDR2: MDHEN and SYDVKM. The CDR3 has 13 amino acids. Trimming stripped 7 bases from V and 3 bases from J, with 13 bases between. CDR3 sequence (DNA): TGTGCCAGCAACGACCCAGGGCACTACGAGCAGTACTTC. This sequence encodes CASNDPGHYEQYF.

The genes are TRBV6-4 and TRBJ2-1; 9 nucleotides line up with TRBD1. The germline gives CDR1 MRHNA, CDR2 SNTAGT. Trimming removed 0 bases from V and 7 bases from J; junction bases left unmatched: 4. The CDR3 runs to 15 residues. The CDR3, as DNA: TGTGCCAGCAGTGACTCTACAGGGGGCTGGAATGAGCAGTTCTTC. Protein product: CASSDSTGGWNEQFF.

The rearrangement joins TRBV5-1 to TRBJ2-1, with 7 bases aligning to TRBD2. V was clipped by 1 base and J by 2 bases; unmatched bases: 9. This CDR3 has 17 residues. Germline-derived CDR1 and CDR2 are SGHRS and YFSETQ. The CDR3 loop is CASSLYLAAGTYNEQFF. The CDR3 DNA reads TGCGCCAGCAGCTTGTACCTAGCGGCAGGGACCTACAATGAGCAGTTCTTC.

This clone was detected only once. This CDR3 is CASRTPNYGYTF. The CDR3 DNA is TGTGCCAGCAGAACACCGAACTATGGCTACACCTTC. The chain links TRBV6-5 to TRBJ1-2; D ambiguous. V lost 6 bases, J lost 2 bases, and 7 bases lay in between. Per germline, CDR1 MNHEY and CDR2 SVGAGI. The CDR3 runs 12 residues.

The chain uses TRBV7-2 and TRBJ2-1, with 9 bases identical to TRBD2. CDR1 and CDR2 from the germline V gene are SGHTA and FQGNSA. This CDR3 contains 15 residues. Trimming took 9 bases from V and 0 from J; bases not matched to a gene: 6. CDR3 residues: CASIYSGGSYNEQFF. The CDR3 nucleotides read TGTGCCAGTATTTATAGCGGGGGCTCCTACAATGAGCAGTTCTTC. The full variable domain, completed using reference TRBV7-2 and TRBJ2-1, is GAGVSQSPSNKVTEKGKDVELRCDPISGHTALYWYRQSLGQGLEFLIYFQGNSAPDKSGLPSDRFSAERTGGSVSTLTIQRTQQEDSAVYLCASIYSGGSYNEQFFGPGTRLTVL.